These 14 T cell receptor beta chains were sequenced from one sample in a study of control samples from healthy donors and cancer patients. Generated by immunoSEQ multiplex PCR, the TCRdb table keeps only in-frame clones and is missing some. The sample has 40,000 to 60,000 clones, about 88% seen once. Specimen: PBMCs. The receptors stem from a man aged 45-65 years with head and neck cancer.

This chain uses TRBV9 with TRBJ1-2; 10 bases match TRBD1. Germline CDR1 and CDR2: SGDLS and YYNGEE. There are 17 residues in the CDR3. V was clipped by 0 bases and J by 4 bases; unmatched bases: 9. CDR3 region: CASSVDHGQGGLYGYTF. CDR3 bases: TGTGCCAGCAGCGTAGACCACGGACAGGGGGGCCTCTATGGCTACACCTTC.

The rearrangement joins TRBV29-1 to TRBJ1-2, with 7 bases matching TRBD1. This CDR3 has 13 amino acids. The V gene's germline CDR1 is SQVTM and CDR2 ANQGSEA. The junction had 2 bases not matched to a gene; V was cut back by 4 bases and J by 0 bases. The chain's CDR3 is CSVGRGPNYGYTF. CDR3 coding DNA: TGCAGCGTTGGGAGGGGGCCTAACTATGGCTACACCTTC. The full variable domain, completed using reference TRBV29-1 and TRBJ1-2, is SAVISQKPSRDICQRGTSLTIQCQVDSQVTMMFWYRQQPGQSLTLIATANQGSEATYESGFVIDKFPISRPNLTFSTLTVSNMSPEDSSIYLCSVGRGPNYGYTFGSGTRLTVV.

This chain joins TRBV19 and TRBJ1-1; weak D call: TRBD1 (5 bases). The V end lost 3 bases, the J end lost 3 bases, and 14 bases lay between the germline ends. Germline V gene data show CDR1 as LNHDA and CDR2 as SQIVND (reference sequence). The CDR3 extends over 15 amino acids. DNA for the CDR3: TGTGCCAGTAGTATCGCCGGGGGGACCGACACTGAAGCTTTCTTT. Protein sequence: CASSIAGGTDTEAFF.

J is TRBJ2-3 and V is TRBV11-2; 10 positions agree with TRBD1. The V gene's germline CDR1 is SGHAT and CDR2 FQNNGV. The junction had 5 bases not matched to a gene; V was cut back by 5 bases and J by 3 bases. The CDR3 is 15 residues long. DNA for the CDR3: TGTGCCAGCAGCACCGGGACAGGGGTAACAGATACGCAGTATTTT. This sequence encodes CASSTGTGVTDTQYF.

DNA of the CDR3: TGTGCCAGCAGCAAAGGAGGGACTCCCCCGGGGATGGAGACCCAGTACTTC. This gives the protein CASSKGGTPPGMETQYF. V and J are TRBV21-1 and TRBJ2-5; the DNA was not used to check the table's D call, TRBD2. TRBV21-1 is flagged as a pseudogene. The CDR3 runs 17 residues.

This CDR3 is CASSLASGGANEQFF. CDR3 bases: TGTGCCAGCAGCTTAGCTAGCGGGGGGGCGAATGAGCAGTTCTTC. The V gene is TRBV7-2, the J gene TRBJ2-1; 11 bases match TRBD2. Looked up from germline, CDR1 is SGHTA and CDR2 is FQGNSA. CDR3 length: 15 amino acids. Trimming removed 0 bases from V and 7 bases from J; junction bases left unmatched: 2.

This clone showed up just once. This chain connects TRBV6-2 or TRBV6-3 to TRBJ2-2; TRBD1 matches 7 bases. From germline, CDR1 is MNHEY and CDR2 SVGEGT. The J segment lost 6 bases and the V segment lost 4 bases, leaving 5 bases of the junction unmatched. CDR3 length equals 14 residues. CDR3 sequence: CASSWDSSSGELFF. For the CDR3, the DNA is TGTGCCAGCAGTTGGGACAGCTCCTCCGGGGAGCTGTTTTTT.

The chain combines TRBV7-8 with TRBJ2-1; D may be TRBD2 (5 bases). From germline, CDR1 is SGHVS and CDR2 FQNEAQ. V was clipped by 11 bases and J by 0 bases, with 14 bases between them. The CDR3 length is 14 residues. DNA of the CDR3: TGTGCCGGTAGTTCGGGGAGCTCCTACAATGAGCAGTTCTTC. This sequence encodes CAGSSGSSYNEQFF. Based on the CDR3 plus reference TRBV7-8 and TRBJ2-1, the full variable domain is GAGVSQSPRYKVAKRGQDVALRCDPISGHVSLFWYQQALGQGPEFLTYFQNEAQLDKSGLPSDRFFAERPEGSVSTLKIQRTQQEDSAVYLCAGSSGSSYNEQFFGPGTRLTVL.

This chain links TRBV6-4 with TRBJ2-4; D remains unclear. V was shortened by 6 bases and J by 3 bases, with 15 bases between the two germline ends. Germline-derived CDR1 and CDR2 are MRHNA and SNTAGT. This CDR3 has 15 residues. The CDR3 DNA sequence: TGTGCCAGCAGCCGCGATGACTCTGGCAAAAACATTCAGTACTTC. This gives the protein CASSRDDSGKNIQYF.

The V call is TRBV11-2, the J call TRBJ2-1; TRBD2 agrees at 11 bases. With 2 bases clipped from V and 7 bases from J, the junction kept 4 bases outside the gene matches. Germline values: CDR1 SGHAT, CDR2 FQNNGV. The CDR3 totals 15 residues. This CDR3 reads CASSLLGLAANEQFF. CDR3 sequence (DNA): TGTGCCAGCAGCTTACTGGGACTAGCGGCGAATGAGCAGTTCTTC.

The V call is TRBV9, the J call TRBJ1-2; D is uncertain. The CDR3 length is 13 residues. CDR1 is SGDLS, CDR2 YYNGEE, per germline. With 5 bases removed from V and 6 bases from J, the gap between germline ends came to 14 bases. The CDR3 spells CASSKLGVNGYTF. CDR3 nucleotides: TGTGCCAGCAGTAAACTGGGAGTAAATGGCTACACCTTC.

The rearrangement links TRBV29-1 to TRBJ2-5, with D perhaps being TRBD1 or TRBD2 (5 bases each). The V gene's germline CDR1 is SQVTM and CDR2 ANQGSEA. Trimming took 3 bases from V and 5 from J, leaving 10 bases between them. This CDR3 has 12 amino acids. The CDR3 DNA reads TGCAGCGTTGAGCCAGGGAGTGAGACCCAGTACTTC. This translates into CSVEPGSETQYF.

A single count supports this clone. The rearrangement uses TRBV5-1 and TRBJ2-5; no firm D call. Germline V gene data show CDR1 as SGHRS and CDR2 as YFSETQ. V was trimmed by 0 bases and J by 5 bases, leaving 14 bases between them. The CDR3 is made up of 15 amino acids. In DNA form, the CDR3 reads TGCGCCAGCAGCTTGGAGGGAACCAGGCAGGAGACCCAGTACTTC. Its protein product is CASSLEGTRQETQYF.

The chain uses TRBV11-3 and TRBJ2-2; 9 bases are a match to TRBD2. This CDR3 is built from 16 residues. Germline V gene data show CDR1 as SGHNT and CDR2 as YENEEA. The trim removed 5 bases at V and 5 bases at J, leaving 9 bases unmatched. CDR3 loop: CASSGPGLATTGELFF. In DNA, the CDR3 is TGTGCCAGCAGCGGTCCGGGACTAGCAACGACCGGGGAGCTGTTTTTT. The full variable domain, with the rest looked up from reference TRBV11-3 and TRBJ2-2, is EAGVVQSPRYKIIEKKQPVAFWCNPISGHNTLYWYLQNLGQGPELLIRYENEEAVDDSQLPKDRFSAERLKGVDSTLKIQPAELGDSAVYLCASSGPGLATTGELFFGEGSRLTVL.